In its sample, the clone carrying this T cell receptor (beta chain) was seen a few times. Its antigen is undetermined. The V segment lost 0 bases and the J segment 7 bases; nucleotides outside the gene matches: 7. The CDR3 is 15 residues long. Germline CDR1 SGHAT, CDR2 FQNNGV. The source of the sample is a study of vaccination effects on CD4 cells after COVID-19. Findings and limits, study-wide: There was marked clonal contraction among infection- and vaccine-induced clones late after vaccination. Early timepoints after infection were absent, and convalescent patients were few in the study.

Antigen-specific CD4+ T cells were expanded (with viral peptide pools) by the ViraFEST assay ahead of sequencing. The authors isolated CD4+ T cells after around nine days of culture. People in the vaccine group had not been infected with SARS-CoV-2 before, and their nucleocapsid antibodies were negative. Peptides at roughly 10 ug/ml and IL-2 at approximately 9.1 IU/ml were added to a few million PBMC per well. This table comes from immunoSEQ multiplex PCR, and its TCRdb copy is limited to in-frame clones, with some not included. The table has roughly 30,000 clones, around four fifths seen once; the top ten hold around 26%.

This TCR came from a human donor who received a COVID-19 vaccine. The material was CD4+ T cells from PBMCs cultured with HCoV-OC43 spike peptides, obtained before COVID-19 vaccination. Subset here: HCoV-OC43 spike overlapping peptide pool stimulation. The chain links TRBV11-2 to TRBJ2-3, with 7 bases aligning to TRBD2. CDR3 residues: CASSLEGGGTNTQYF. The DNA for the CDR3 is TGTGCCAGCAGCTTAGAGGGCGGGGGAACGAATACGCAGTATTTT.